Below, 26 T cell receptor beta chains from the same sample are listed, as sequenced in a study of cytomegalovirus exposure and HLA in healthy donors. PCR involved 60 Vbeta and 13 Jbeta primers. Sequencing was performed with immunoSEQ multiplex PCR; in TCRdb, only in-frame clones are kept and a portion is missing. The repertoire holds approximately 160,000 clones, with approximately 80% as singletons. Sequencing used PBMCs. The receptors derive from a woman younger than 45 in good health and CMV-seronegative.

This clone was recorded only once. This sequence joins TRBV25-1 and TRBJ2-2; D gene ambiguous. Deletions cut 4 bases from V and 6 bases from J, with 18 bases between. This CDR3 has 16 amino acids. Germline V lookup: CDR1 MGHDK, CDR2 SYGVNS. The CDR3 loop reads CASSGVSGPSAGELFF. CDR3 sequence (DNA): TGTGCCAGCAGTGGAGTATCTGGGCCCTCGGCCGGGGAGCTGTTTTTT.

J is TRBJ2-7 and V is TRBV5-1, with 7 bases matching TRBD1. Trimming at V came to 0 bases and at J to 1 base, leaving 10 bases not matched to a gene. The CDR3 covers 17 residues. From germline, CDR1 is SGHRS and CDR2 YFSETQ. The CDR3 nucleotides are TGCGCCAGCAGCTTGGTTGGGACAGCTGCCCCGTCCTACGAGCAGTACTTC. It encodes CASSLVGTAAPSYEQYF. Based on the CDR3 plus reference TRBV5-1 and TRBJ2-7, the full variable domain is KAGVTQTPRYLIKTRGQQVTLSCSPISGHRSVSWYQQTPGQGLQFLFEYFSETQRNKGNFPGRFSGRQFSNSRSEMNVSTLELGDSALYLCASSLVGTAAPSYEQYFGPGTRLTVT.

In its sample, this clone was seen a few times. The rearrangement links TRBV9 to TRBJ2-3; 7 bases are a match to TRBD2. CDR1 and CDR2 from the germline V gene are SGDLS and YYNGEE. There are 14 residues in the CDR3. The trim removed 5 bases at V and 5 bases at J, leaving 8 bases unmatched. The CDR3 bases are TGTGCCAGCAGTCGGAGCGGGAAAGGAGATACGCAGTATTTT. It yields the protein CASSRSGKGDTQYF.

The V call is TRBV7-9, the J call TRBJ1-2, with D possibly TRBD1 on 6 matching bases. The V end was cut by 5 bases, the J end by 4 bases, with 17 bases between. Germline V gives CDR1 SEHNR, CDR2 FQNEAQ (reference sequence). The CDR3 is 15 residues long. CDR3 loop: CASSQGQSLGYGYTF. In nucleotides, the CDR3 is TGTGCCAGCAGCCAAGGACAGTCTTTAGGCTATGGCTACACCTTC.

The table lists this clone with a count of one. V usage is TRBV9 and J usage is TRBJ1-2; possibly TRBD1 for D (5 bases). Germline values: CDR1 SGDLS, CDR2 YYNGEE. The V and J ends lost 3 bases and 2 bases respectively, with 11 bases between them. The CDR3 has 14 amino acids. This chain's CDR3 is CASSGGTENYGYTF. In nucleotides, the CDR3 is TGTGCCAGCAGCGGCGGGACGGAGAACTATGGCTACACCTTC.

The chain has TRBV19 and TRBJ1-6, with unresolved D. In germline, CDR1 is LNHDA, CDR2 SQIVND (reference sequence). V shed 2 bases and J shed 4 bases, with 9 bases lying between them. The CDR3 spans 15 residues. CDR3 in DNA: TGTGCCAGTAGTATACACAGTCCATATAATTCACCCCTCCACTTT. It translates to CASSIHSPYNSPLHF. Drawing the rest from reference TRBV19 and TRBJ1-6, the complete variable domain is DGGITQSPKYLFRKEGQNVTLSCEQNLNHDAMYWYRQDPGQGLRLIYYSQIVNDFQKGDIAEGYSVSREKKESFPLTVTSAQKNPTAFYLCASSIHSPYNSPLHFGNGTRLTVT.

The CDR3 loop is CASSPWDRDSNQPQHF. The CDR3 DNA sequence: TGCGCCAGCAGTCCTTGGGACAGGGATAGCAATCAGCCCCAGCATTTT. The chain employs TRBV23-1 and TRBJ1-5; TRBD1 agrees at 9 bases. TRBV23-1 is an open reading frame, and its role is uncertain. The CDR3 spans 16 residues. J lost 0 bases, V lost 4 bases, and 4 bases had no gene match.

The chain links TRBV9 to TRBJ1-5; 7 bases fit TRBD1. V gave up 4 bases and J gave up 0 bases; unmatched junction bases: 4. Per the germline V gene, CDR1 is SGDLS and CDR2 is YYNGEE. The CDR3 sequence is 15 residues long. In DNA, the CDR3 is TGTGCCAGCAGCACGACAGGGAGTAGCAATCAGCCCCAGCATTTT. Translating it yields CASSTTGSSNQPQHF.

CDR3 sequence (DNA): TGTGCCAGCAGTCCACTGACAGGCGAGCAGTTCTTC. Its translation: CASSPLTGEQFF. This rearrangement joins TRBV28 to TRBJ2-1; a possible D gene is TRBD1 (6 bases). V was cut by 5 bases and J by 10 bases, with 12 bases left in between. This CDR3 spans 12 amino acids. From germline, CDR1 is MDHEN and CDR2 SYDVKM.

The V call is TRBV5-4, the J call TRBJ1-1; D gene uncertain. The CDR3 is made up of 13 amino acids. From germline, CDR1 is SGHNT and CDR2 YYREEE (reference sequence). Trimming stripped 3 bases from V and 0 bases from J, with 6 bases between. CDR3 nucleotides: TGTGCCAGCAGCTCGGTTTTGAACACTGAAGCTTTCTTT. This encodes CASSSVLNTEAFF.

The rearrangement joins TRBV6-1 to TRBJ2-5; a possible D gene is TRBD2 (5 bases). The better agreement between TRBJ2-7 and the DNA end casts doubt on the J call. This CDR3 is built from 12 residues. CDR1 is MNHNS and CDR2 is SASEGT in the germline V gene. The DNA for the CDR3 is TGTGCCAGCAGTGAACGGGGTTACGAGCAGTACTTC. Protein product: CASSERGYEQYF.

The chain carries TRBV11-3 and TRBJ2-2; a weak D match, TRBD1 (6 bases). Germline V lookup: CDR1 SGHNT, CDR2 YENEEA. CDR3 size: 14 residues. V shed 5 bases and J shed 4 bases, with 11 bases lying between them. The CDR3 reads CASSARGGTGELFF. CDR3 nucleotide sequence: TGTGCCAGCAGCGCCAGGGGTGGCACCGGGGAGCTGTTTTTT. The full variable domain, rest sourced from reference TRBV11-3 and TRBJ2-2, is EAGVVQSPRYKIIEKKQPVAFWCNPISGHNTLYWYLQNLGQGPELLIRYENEEAVDDSQLPKDRFSAERLKGVDSTLKIQPAELGDSAVYLCASSARGGTGELFFGEGSRLTVL.

This clone occurred once. The gene calls are TRBV5-6 and TRBJ2-3; 7 nucleotides line up with TRBD2. V lost 0 bases and J lost 1; bases outside the gene matches: 2. CDR1 is SGHDT and CDR2 is YYEEEE in the germline V gene. The CDR3 contains 15 residues. CDR3: CASSLVTSGTDTQYF. The CDR3 DNA reads TGTGCCAGCAGCTTGGTTACTAGCGGCACAGATACGCAGTATTTT.

The genes are TRBV29-1 and TRBJ1-2, with D unclear. Trimming cost V 6 bases and J 8 bases, with 13 bases left between them. CDR1 and CDR2 from the germline V gene are SQVTM and ANQGSEA. CDR3 size: 11 residues. Here the CDR3 DNA reads TGCAGCGTGTCCCGGGATGAAGGCTACACCTTC. This gives the protein CSVSRDEGYTF.

Only one count was recorded for this clone. The chain joins TRBV7-2 to TRBJ2-3, with D possibly TRBD2 on 5 matching bases. V lost 5 bases to trimming and J lost 2 bases, with 8 bases between them. CDR3 length: 13 residues. Per the germline V gene, CDR1 is SGHTA and CDR2 is FQGNSA. The CDR3 coding sequence is TGTGCCAGCAGCCGGGAAACCACAGATACGCAGTATTTT. This encodes CASSRETTDTQYF.

This rearrangement joins TRBV7-8 to TRBJ1-2, with a weak D call TRBD1 (6 bases). The germline gives CDR1 SGHVS, CDR2 FQNEAQ. The CDR3 is made up of 14 amino acids. V lost 5 bases and J lost 8, with 18 bases in between. The CDR3 nucleotides read TGTGCCAGCAGCAACAGGGTTAGAACACGAGGCTACACCTTC. Translating it yields CASSNRVRTRGYTF.

This chain uses TRBV7-2 with TRBJ2-7; 11 bases are a match to TRBD2. The CDR3 runs 15 residues. CDR1 SGHTA and CDR2 FQGNSA come from the germline V gene. J was trimmed by 3 bases and V by 5 bases; bases with no gene match: 6. The DNA for the CDR3 is TGTGCCAGCAGCGCAGGGACTAGCGGATACTACGAGCAGTACTTC. This sequence encodes CASSAGTSGYYEQYF.

The chain links TRBV29-1 to TRBJ2-5; the match to TRBD1 covers 8 bases. CDR1 is SQVTM, CDR2 ANQGSEA, per germline. Trimming removed 7 bases from V and 4 bases from J; junction bases left unmatched: 11. The CDR3 extends over 14 amino acids. Here the CDR3 reads CSAPETGALETQYF. DNA for the CDR3: TGCAGCGCCCCTGAGACAGGGGCACTAGAGACCCAGTACTTC.

The V gene is TRBV2, the J gene TRBJ2-1; 10 positions match TRBD1. There are 16 residues in the CDR3. J gave up 7 bases and V 3 bases, and 9 bases lay outside the gene matches. Germline CDR1 is SNHLY and CDR2 is FYNNEI. The CDR3 sequence: CASSDDGTGVTNEQFF. For the CDR3, the DNA is TGTGCCAGCAGTGACGACGGGACAGGGGTTACGAATGAGCAGTTCTTC.

For this clone: Compared with germline, one end of the junction differs, possibly owing to a read error. This chain links TRBV7-9 with TRBJ2-3, with 8 positions matching TRBD1. Germline CDR1 SEHNR, CDR2 FQNEAQ (reference sequence). The CDR3 spans 17 residues. CDR3 sequence: CSSSPTGALRSTDTQYF. The CDR3 region has the DNA TGTTCCAGCAGCCCGACAGGGGCTTTGAGAAGCACAGATACGCAGTATTTT.

The V call is TRBV6-6, the J call TRBJ2-7, with 9 bases that match TRBD2. The CDR3 spans 15 residues. V lost 8 bases and J lost 2; bases outside the gene matches: 10. Per germline, CDR1 MNHNY and CDR2 SVGAGI (reference sequence). CDR3 loop: CASATTSGRTYEQYF. The CDR3 nucleotides are TGTGCCAGCGCAACCACTAGCGGGCGTACCTACGAGCAGTACTTC.

V and J are TRBV9 and TRBJ2-5, with TRBD2 matching 10 bases. The V and J ends lost 3 bases and 1 base, in that order; junction bases with no gene match: 3. CDR3 length equals 15 residues. Germline CDR1 SGDLS, CDR2 YYNGEE. DNA of the CDR3: TGTGCCAGCAGCGGTAGCGGGAGGTCCCAAGAGACCCAGTACTTC. Its protein is CASSGSGRSQETQYF.

The chain carries TRBV6-6 and TRBJ2-5; 8 bases line up with TRBD2. This CDR3 is 15 amino acids long. The V gene's germline CDR1 is MNHNY and CDR2 SVGAGI (reference sequence). V lost 0 bases, J lost 5 bases, and 5 bases stayed unmatched. In DNA, the CDR3 is TGTGCCAGCAGTTACTCGAGCGGGAGTGGGGAGACCCAGTACTTC. Its translation: CASSYSSGSGETQYF.

The chain joins TRBV6-5 to TRBJ1-1, with 8 positions matching TRBD1. CDR1 and CDR2 (germline): MNHEY, SVGAGI. V lost 5 bases to trimming and J lost 8 bases; unmatched junction nucleotides: 10. The CDR3 totals 14 residues. The CDR3: CASSLAPDRAEAFF. In nucleotides, the CDR3 is TGTGCCAGCAGTCTTGCCCCGGACAGGGCAGAAGCTTTCTTT.

This chain connects TRBV19 to TRBJ2-7; TRBD1 matches at 7 bases. V shed 5 bases, J shed 6 bases, and the junction held 10 bases outside the gene matches. This CDR3 is built from 14 residues. Germline V gene lookup returns CDR1 LNHDA and CDR2 SQIVND (reference sequence). The CDR3 region is CASSSRTGLAEQYF. The CDR3 nucleotides read TGTGCCAGTAGTTCCCGGACAGGCCTAGCCGAGCAGTACTTC.

The genes are TRBV11-3 and TRBJ2-5; possible D gene TRBD1, 7 bases. The length of the CDR3 is 15 residues. CDR1 and CDR2 from the germline V gene are SGHNT and YENEEA. Trimming took off 1 base at V and 5 bases at J, with 14 bases between the two ends. The DNA for the CDR3 is TGTGCCAGCAGCTTAGGTTCCAGGGGGGATGAGACCCAGTACTTC. Protein sequence: CASSLGSRGDETQYF.